This TCR beta chain derives from a study of prognosis after radiotherapy for stage I lung cancer. Study as a whole: Enrollment of stage I non-small cell lung cancer patients ran from April 2018 to early 2019. No significant progression was observed in 15 patients, whereas four developed distant metastases a median of approximately seven months after radiotherapy. Study-level findings and limits: Reduced Shannon entropy following stereotactic body radiation therapy was recorded in patients who developed distant metastases. Tumor specificity was not determined for the expanded TCR clones.

Using two-round multiplex PCR, the authors amplified TCR beta CDR3 from genomic DNA. First-round PCR employed TRBV- and TRBJ-specific primers for each gene. MiXCR, applied by TCRdb to the multiplex PCR reads, yields one record per CDR3 protein. The table has around 12,000 distinct CDR3 sequences, approximately 50% seen once. This clonotype turned up a few times. What it binds is unknown. Germline and junction disagree at one end, which may indicate a read error. Looked up from germline, CDR1 is MNHNS and CDR2 is SASEGT. CDR3 length: 18 residues. V gene TRBV6-1 combines with J gene TRBJ2-6, with D possibly being TRBD1 (6 bases). This clonotype was obtained from a donor aged 50 or older with non-small cell lung cancer. The sequencing here drew on PBMCs, taken before or after stereotactic body radiation therapy (not recorded which). CDR3 residues: CASSEMRGISTVANFLTF. The CDR3 DNA sequence: TGTGCCAGCAGTGAGATGAGGGGGATCTCCACTGTGGCCAACTTCCTGACTTTC.